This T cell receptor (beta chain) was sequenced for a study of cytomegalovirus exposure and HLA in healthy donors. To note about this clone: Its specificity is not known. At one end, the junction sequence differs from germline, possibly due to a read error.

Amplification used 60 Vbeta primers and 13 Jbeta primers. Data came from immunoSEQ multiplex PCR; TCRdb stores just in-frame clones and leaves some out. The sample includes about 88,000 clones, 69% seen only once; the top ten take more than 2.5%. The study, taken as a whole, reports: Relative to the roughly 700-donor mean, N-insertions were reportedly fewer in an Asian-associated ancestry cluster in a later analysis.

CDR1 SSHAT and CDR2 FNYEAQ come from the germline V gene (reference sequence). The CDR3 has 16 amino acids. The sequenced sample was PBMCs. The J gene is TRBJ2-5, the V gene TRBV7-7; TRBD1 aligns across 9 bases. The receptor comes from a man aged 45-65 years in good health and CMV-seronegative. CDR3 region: CASSPLPGTGLKTQYF. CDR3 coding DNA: TGTGCTAGCAGCCCCCTCCCCGGGACAGGGTTGAAGACCCAGTACTTC.